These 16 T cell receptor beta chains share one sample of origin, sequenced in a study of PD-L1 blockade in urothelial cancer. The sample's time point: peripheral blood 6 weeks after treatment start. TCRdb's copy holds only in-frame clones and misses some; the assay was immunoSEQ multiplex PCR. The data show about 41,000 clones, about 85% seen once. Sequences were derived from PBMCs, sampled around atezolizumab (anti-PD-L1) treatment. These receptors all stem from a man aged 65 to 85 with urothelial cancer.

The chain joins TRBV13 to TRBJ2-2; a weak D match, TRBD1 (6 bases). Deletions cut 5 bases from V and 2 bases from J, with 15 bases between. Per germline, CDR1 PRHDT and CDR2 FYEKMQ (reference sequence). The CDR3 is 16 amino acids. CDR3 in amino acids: CASSATPGTNTGELFF. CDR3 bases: TGTGCCAGCAGCGCGACCCCAGGGACAAACACCGGGGAGCTGTTTTTT.

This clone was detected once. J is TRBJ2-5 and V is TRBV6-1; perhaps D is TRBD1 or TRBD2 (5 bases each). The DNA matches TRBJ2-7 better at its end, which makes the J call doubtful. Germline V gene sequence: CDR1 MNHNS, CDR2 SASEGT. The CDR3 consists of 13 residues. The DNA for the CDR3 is TGTGCCAGCAGTACACAGGAGGACTACGAGCAGTACTTC. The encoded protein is CASSTQEDYEQYF.

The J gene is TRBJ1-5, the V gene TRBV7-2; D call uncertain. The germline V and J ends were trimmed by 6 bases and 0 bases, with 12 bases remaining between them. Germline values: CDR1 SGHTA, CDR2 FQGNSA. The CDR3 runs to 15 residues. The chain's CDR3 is CASSEAGYSNQPQHF. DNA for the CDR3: TGTGCCAGCAGTGAGGCGGGATATAGCAATCAGCCCCAGCATTTT.

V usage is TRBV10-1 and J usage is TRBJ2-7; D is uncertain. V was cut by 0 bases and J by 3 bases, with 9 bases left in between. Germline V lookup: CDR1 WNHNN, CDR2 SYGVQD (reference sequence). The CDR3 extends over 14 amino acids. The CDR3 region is CASSESGQFYEQYF. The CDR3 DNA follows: TGCGCCAGCAGTGAGTCTGGCCAGTTCTACGAGCAGTACTTC.

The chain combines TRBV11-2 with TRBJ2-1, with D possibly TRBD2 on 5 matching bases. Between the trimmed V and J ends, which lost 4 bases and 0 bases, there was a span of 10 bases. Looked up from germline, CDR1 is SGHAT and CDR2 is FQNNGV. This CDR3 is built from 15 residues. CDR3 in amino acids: CASSSPRGSYNEQFF. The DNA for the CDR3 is TGTGCCAGCAGCTCCCCCCGGGGCTCCTACAATGAGCAGTTCTTC.

This chain's CDR3 is CASSLGFPSSSYEQYF. Here the CDR3 DNA reads TGTGCCAGCAGCTTAGGATTTCCTTCTAGCTCCTACGAGCAGTACTTC. The chain is built from TRBV11-2 and TRBJ2-7; D gene unclear. The V and J ends lost 1 base and 0 bases respectively, with 13 bases between them. The CDR3 runs to 16 residues. CDR1 SGHAT and CDR2 FQNNGV come from the germline V gene.

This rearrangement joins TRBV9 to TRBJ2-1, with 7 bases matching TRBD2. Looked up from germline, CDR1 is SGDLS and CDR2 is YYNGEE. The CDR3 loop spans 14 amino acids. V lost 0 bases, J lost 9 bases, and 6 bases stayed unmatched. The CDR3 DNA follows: TGTGCCAGCAGCGTAGCTATGAGGGAGGGTGAGCAGTTCTTC. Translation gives CASSVAMREGEQFF.

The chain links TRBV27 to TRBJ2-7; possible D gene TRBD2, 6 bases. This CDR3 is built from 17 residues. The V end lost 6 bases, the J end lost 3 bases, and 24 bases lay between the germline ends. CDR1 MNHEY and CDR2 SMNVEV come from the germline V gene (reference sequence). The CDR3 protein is CASSLKGRSSGVYEQYF. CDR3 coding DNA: TGTGCCAGCAGCTTGAAAGGTCGAAGTAGCGGCGTCTACGAGCAGTACTTC.

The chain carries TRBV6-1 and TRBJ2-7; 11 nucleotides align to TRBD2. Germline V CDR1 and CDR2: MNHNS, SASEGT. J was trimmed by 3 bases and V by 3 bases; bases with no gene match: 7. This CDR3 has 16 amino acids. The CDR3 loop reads CASSERRTSGSYEQYF. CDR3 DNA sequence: TGTGCCAGCAGTGAGCGTCGAACTAGCGGGAGCTACGAGCAGTACTTC.

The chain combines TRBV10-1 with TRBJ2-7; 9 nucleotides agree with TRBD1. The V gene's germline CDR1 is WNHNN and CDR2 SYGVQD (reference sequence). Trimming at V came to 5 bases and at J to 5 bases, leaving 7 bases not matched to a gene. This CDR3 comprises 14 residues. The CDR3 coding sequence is TGCGCCAGCAGTAAGCCGGGACAGGGAAACGAGCAGTACTTC. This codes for CASSKPGQGNEQYF.

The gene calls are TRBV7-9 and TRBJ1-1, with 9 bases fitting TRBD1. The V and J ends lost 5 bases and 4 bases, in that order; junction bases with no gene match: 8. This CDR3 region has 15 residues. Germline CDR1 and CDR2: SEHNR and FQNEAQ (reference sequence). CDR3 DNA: TGTGCCAGCAGCCACACAGGGGGCGGGGGCACTGAAGCTTTCTTT. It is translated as CASSHTGGGGTEAFF.

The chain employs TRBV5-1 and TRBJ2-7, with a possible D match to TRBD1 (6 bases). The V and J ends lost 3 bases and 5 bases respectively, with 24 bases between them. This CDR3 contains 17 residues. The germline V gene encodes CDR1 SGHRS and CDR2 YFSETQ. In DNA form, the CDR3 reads TGCGCCAGCAGCTCCCGGGTTAATAGACAGGTACTCGACGAGCAGTACTTC. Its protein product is CASSSRVNRQVLDEQYF.

CDR3 sequence: CASSSLTSGSSREQYF. For the CDR3, the DNA is TGCGCCAGCAGCTCACTGACTAGCGGGAGTTCCCGCGAGCAGTACTTC. This chain joins TRBV5-1 and TRBJ2-7; TRBD2 agrees at 12 bases. Germline trimming cut 3 bases from V and 6 bases from J; bases unmatched to any gene: 10. This CDR3 is built from 16 residues. The germline V gene has CDR1 SGHRS and CDR2 YFSETQ.

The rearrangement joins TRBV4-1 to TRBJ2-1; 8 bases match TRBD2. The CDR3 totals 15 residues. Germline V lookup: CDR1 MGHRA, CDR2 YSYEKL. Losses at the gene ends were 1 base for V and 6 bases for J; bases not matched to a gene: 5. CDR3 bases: TGCGCCAGCAGCCAAGCCCGCGGGAGGTCCAATGAGCAGTTCTTC. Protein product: CASSQARGRSNEQFF.

CDR3 region: CASSYEQMNTEAFF. CDR3 DNA sequence: TGTGCCAGCAGTTACGAACAGATGAACACTGAAGCTTTCTTT. The rearrangement links TRBV6-5 to TRBJ1-1, with D hard to call. V lost 2 bases and J lost 0, with 7 bases in between. CDR3 length: 14 residues. Germline CDR1 is MNHEY and CDR2 is SVGAGI.

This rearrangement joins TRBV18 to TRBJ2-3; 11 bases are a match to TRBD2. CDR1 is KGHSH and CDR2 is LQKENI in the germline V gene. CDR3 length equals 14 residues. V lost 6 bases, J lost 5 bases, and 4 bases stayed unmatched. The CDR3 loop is CASSVAGGRDTQYF. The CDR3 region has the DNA TGTGCCAGCTCCGTAGCGGGAGGGCGAGATACGCAGTATTTT.